This T cell receptor (beta chain) was captured by sequencing in a study of T cells expressing NK-cell markers. CDR3 size: 15 residues. The V gene's germline CDR1 is LNHDA and CDR2 SQIVND (reference sequence). TCRdb reprocessed the 5' RACE reads, with one entry per CDR3 protein and no DNA. Its table lists about half a million distinct CDR3 sequences. The specimen was blood T cells: a sorted CD56 or NKG2C T cell subset, CD4+ or CD8+ T cells, or bulk PBMC T cells (not recorded which). This sequence joins TRBV19 and TRBJ2-5; TCRdb returns TRBD2, unconfirmable since there is no DNA. The receptor was isolated from a woman between 45 and 60 years old in good health. CDR3 region: CASSILGTTGETQYF.